This T cell receptor beta chain was recovered during a study of blood T cells in healthy people across ages. The CDR3 is made up of 14 amino acids. With 5 bases removed from V and 2 bases from J, the gap between germline ends came to 12 bases. Germline CDR1 is SEHNR and CDR2 is FQNEAQ (reference sequence). This clonotype was counted only a few times. A second roughly 7 to 12 cycle PCR used barcoded and J-beta primers. In TCRdb, the 5' RACE reads were re-called with MiXCR into one record per CDR3 protein. The sample includes about 730,000 distinct CDR3 sequences, roughly 44% seen only once; the top ten take 20% to 25%.

Sequenced sample: blood. V and J are TRBV7-9 and TRBJ2-5; a weak D match, TRBD1 (5 bases). The source is a woman in her sixties or seventies in good health. CDR3 sequence (DNA): TGTGCCAGCAGCACCCGGACAACTCAAGAGACCCAGTACTTC. Translating gives CASSTRTTQETQYF.